The clone carrying this TCR beta chain has at least ten counts. The antigen remains unidentified. From RNA transcripts, TCR beta CDR3 regions were amplified. The HTBI primer set served for first-round RT-PCR of the TCR CDR3. TCRdb redid the calling of the multiplex PCR reads with MiXCR, one entry per CDR3 protein. The sample has roughly 100,000 distinct CDR3 sequences; approximately 39% are singletons. The data originate from a study of T cells in Graves' hyperthyroidism and ophthalmopathy. Whole-study findings and limits: Blood also contained most expanded thyroid clonotypes above 0.001. Through a model of 13 V-J features, ophthalmopathy was separated from stable hyperthyroidism. The model foresaw ophthalmopathy a median approximately 6.1 months prior to onset.

No progression to ophthalmopathy during 18 months of follow-up defined stable disease. V lost 6 bases and J lost 0, with 19 bases in between. Germline CDR1 reads DFQATT; CDR2 reads SNEGSKA (reference sequence). The CDR3 spans 16 residues. The specimen sequenced was peripheral blood or thyroid tissue (not recorded which). The V gene is TRBV20-1, the J gene TRBJ2-3; D is perhaps TRBD2 (5 bases). The TCR comes from a woman between 25 and 40 years old with Graves' hyperthyroidism. The CDR3 here is CSANWWTAASTDTQYF. The CDR3 DNA follows: TGCAGTGCGAATTGGTGGACTGCCGCTAGCACAGATACGCAGTATTTT.